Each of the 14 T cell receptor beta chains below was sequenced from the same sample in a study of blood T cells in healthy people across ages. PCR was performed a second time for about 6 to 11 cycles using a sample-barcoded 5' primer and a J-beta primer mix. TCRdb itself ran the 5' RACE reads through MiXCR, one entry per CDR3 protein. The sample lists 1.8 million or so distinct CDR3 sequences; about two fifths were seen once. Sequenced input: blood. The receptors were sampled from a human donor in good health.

CDR3 sequence (DNA): TGTGCCAGCAGTGACGGGACAACCTACGAGCAGTACTTC. Protein: CASSDGTTYEQYF. The V gene is TRBV27, the J gene TRBJ2-7; D may be TRBD1 (6 bases). V gave up 5 bases and J gave up 2 bases, with 10 bases separating them. The CDR3 spans 13 residues. In germline, CDR1 is MNHEY, CDR2 SMNVEV (reference sequence).

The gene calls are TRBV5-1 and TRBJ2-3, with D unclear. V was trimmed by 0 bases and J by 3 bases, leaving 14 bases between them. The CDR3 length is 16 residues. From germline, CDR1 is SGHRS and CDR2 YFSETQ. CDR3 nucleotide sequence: TGCGCCAGCAGCTTGGAAGGCCATCCGAAGACAGATACGCAGTATTTT. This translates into CASSLEGHPKTDTQYF.

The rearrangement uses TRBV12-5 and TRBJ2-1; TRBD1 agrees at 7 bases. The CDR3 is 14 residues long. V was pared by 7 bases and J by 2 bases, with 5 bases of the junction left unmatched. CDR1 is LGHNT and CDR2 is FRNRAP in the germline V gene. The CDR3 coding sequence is TGTGCTAGTGCCTCCACAGGGGCCTACAATGAGCAGTTCTTC. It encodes CASASTGAYNEQFF.

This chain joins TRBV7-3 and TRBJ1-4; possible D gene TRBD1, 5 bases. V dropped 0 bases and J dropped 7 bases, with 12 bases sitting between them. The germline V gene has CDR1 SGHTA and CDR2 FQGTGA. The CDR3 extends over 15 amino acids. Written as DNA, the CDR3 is TGTGCCAGCAGCTTAACGGGGGGAATGGGTGAAAAACTGTTTTTT. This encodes CASSLTGGMGEKLFF.

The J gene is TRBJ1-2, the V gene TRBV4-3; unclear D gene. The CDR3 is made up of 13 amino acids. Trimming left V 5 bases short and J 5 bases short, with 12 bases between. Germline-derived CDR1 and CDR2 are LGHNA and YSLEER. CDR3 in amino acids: CASSSMGIYGYTF. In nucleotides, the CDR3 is TGCGCCAGCAGCTCCATGGGGATATATGGCTACACCTTC.

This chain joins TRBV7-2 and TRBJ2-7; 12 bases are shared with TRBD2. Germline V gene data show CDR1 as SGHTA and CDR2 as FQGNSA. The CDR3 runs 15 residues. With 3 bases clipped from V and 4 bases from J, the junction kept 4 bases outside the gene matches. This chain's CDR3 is CASSFLAGGLYEQYF. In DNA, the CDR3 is TGTGCCAGCAGCTTTCTAGCGGGGGGGCTTTACGAGCAGTACTTC.

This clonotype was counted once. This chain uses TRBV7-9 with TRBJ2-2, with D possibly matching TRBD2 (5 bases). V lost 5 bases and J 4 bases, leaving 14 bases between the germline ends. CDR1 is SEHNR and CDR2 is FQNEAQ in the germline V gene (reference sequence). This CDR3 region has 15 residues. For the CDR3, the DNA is TGTGCCAGCAGCCCTTGGCGGGCTTCCACCGGGGAGCTGTTTTTT. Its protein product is CASSPWRASTGELFF.

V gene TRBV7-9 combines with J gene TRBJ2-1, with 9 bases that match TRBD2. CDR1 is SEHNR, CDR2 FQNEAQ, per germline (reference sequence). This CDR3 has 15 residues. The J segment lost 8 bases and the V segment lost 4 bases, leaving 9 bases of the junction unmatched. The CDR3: CASSSPRRGGHEQFF. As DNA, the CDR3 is TGTGCCAGCAGCTCCCCAAGGCGGGGGGGGCATGAGCAGTTCTTC.

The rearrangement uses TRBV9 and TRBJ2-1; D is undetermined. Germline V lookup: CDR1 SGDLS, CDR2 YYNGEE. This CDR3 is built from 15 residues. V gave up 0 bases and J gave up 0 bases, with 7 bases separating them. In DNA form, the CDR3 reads TGTGCCAGCAGCGTAGAGGGCCTCTCCTACAATGAGCAGTTCTTC. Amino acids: CASSVEGLSYNEQFF.

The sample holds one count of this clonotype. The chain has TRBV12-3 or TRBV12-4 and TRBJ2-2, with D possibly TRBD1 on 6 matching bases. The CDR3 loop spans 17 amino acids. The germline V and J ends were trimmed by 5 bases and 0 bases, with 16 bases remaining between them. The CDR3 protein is CASSPTGVTTNTGELFF. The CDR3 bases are TGTGCCAGCAGTCCGACAGGAGTAACTACGAACACCGGGGAGCTGTTTTTT.

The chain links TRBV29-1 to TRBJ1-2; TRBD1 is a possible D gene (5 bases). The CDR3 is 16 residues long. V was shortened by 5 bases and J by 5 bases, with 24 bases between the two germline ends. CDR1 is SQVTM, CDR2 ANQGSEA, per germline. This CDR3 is CSVLDVRGRSNYGYTF. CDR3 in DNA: TGCAGCGTTTTGGATGTTAGGGGCAGGAGCAATTATGGCTACACCTTC.

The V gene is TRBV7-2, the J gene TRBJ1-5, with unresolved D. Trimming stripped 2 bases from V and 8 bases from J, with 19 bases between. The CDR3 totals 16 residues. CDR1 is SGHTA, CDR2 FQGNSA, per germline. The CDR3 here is CASSLWREGSVEPQHF. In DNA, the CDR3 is TGTGCCAGCAGCTTATGGAGGGAGGGTAGTGTGGAGCCCCAGCATTTT.

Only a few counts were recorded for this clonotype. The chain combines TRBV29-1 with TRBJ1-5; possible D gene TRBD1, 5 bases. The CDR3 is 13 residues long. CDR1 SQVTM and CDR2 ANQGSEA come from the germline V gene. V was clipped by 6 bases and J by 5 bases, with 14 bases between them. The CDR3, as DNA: TGCAGCGTCCTTGGGGGTTCGGATCAGCCCCAGCATTTT. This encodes CSVLGGSDQPQHF.

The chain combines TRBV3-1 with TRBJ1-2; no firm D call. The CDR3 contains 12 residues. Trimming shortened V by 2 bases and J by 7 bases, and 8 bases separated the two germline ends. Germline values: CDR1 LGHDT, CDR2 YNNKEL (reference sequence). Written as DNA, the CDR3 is TGTGCCAGCAGCCAACCCGCGCGTGGCTACACCTTC. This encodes CASSQPARGYTF.